This entry describes one T cell receptor beta chain. The specificity of this receptor is unknown. No base-level quality is on record; no much larger clone is a single base apart. Trimming removed 5 bases from V and 0 bases from J, leaving 16 bases between the germline ends. The CDR3 sequence holds 17 residues, the cysteine and phenylalanine included. Of all the DNA, just the CDR3 is kept, 51 bases in frame from base 1. The germline V gene sets CDR1 to SGHVS and CDR2 to FNYEAQ. Genomic DNA was extracted from sorted cells for sequencing of the TCRbeta CDR3 region. TCRbeta CDR3 regions were sequenced using the immunoSEQ Assay. Not all clones reach the TCRdb copy of this immuneACCESS table, which keeps in-frame sequences only. Checked studies attribute under half of the gap to unresolved V genes and leave the rest unexplained. The sample yields about 49,000 clones; less than 85% were counted once. The ten largest make up 20% of the sample.

These data originate in a study of OX40 agonist ivuxolimab in advanced cancers. About the study as a whole: The costimulatory receptor OX40 (CD134) was targeted by ivuxolimab, a fully human IgG2 agonistic monoclonal antibody. Partial responses occurred in three dose-escalation patients: two with cutaneous melanoma and one with hepatocellular carcinoma. Peripheral TCRbeta sequencing was intended to test whether TCR sequence diversity was altered and clonal T-cell expansion was caused by ivuxolimab. Of the 50 to 55 dose-escalation patients, hepatocellular carcinoma was present in about 19, melanoma in approximately 15, renal cell carcinoma in 9 and head and neck cancer in 9. The monotherapy dose-escalation portion (N of about 50 patients) of the phase I ivuxolimab trial is reported in the paper. Prior anti-PD-1, anti-PD-L1 or anti-CTLA-4 therapy was permitted, and approximately 40% of dose-escalation patients had received checkpoint inhibitors. Intravenous ivuxolimab was administered to patients every 2 weeks at six dose levels: 0.01, 0.1, 0.3, 1.5, 3 and 10 mg/kg. The dose-escalation cohort was about 83% male with a mean age of approximately 60 years, ranging from roughly 20 to 80.

The study at large found these results: In the 0.1-3.0 mg/kg groups, partial responders had among the lowest normalized peripheral clonal expansion, particularly in CD8+ T cells. After ivuxolimab, CD8+ T cells had more expanded clones than CD4+ T cells on average. Which antigens the clonally expanded peripheral T cells were specific for was not determined. Low levels of normalized T-cell clonal expansion were also shown by some nonresponding patients. At doses of 0.1 to 3.0 mg/kg, clonal expansion of both CD4+ and CD8+ T cells in blood was seen between baseline and week 6.

The trial excluded patients who had a history of autoimmune disease or were on systemic immunosuppression. Peripheral blood for TCR sequencing was collected from all dose cohorts at baseline, on cycle 4 day 1, and on cycle 7 day 1. Samples were obtained from an open-label, multicenter, first-in-human phase I dose-escalation trial of ivuxolimab. Adults with locally advanced or metastatic melanoma, renal cell carcinoma, hepatocellular carcinoma or head and neck squamous cell carcinoma were enrolled in the trial. Before TCR sequencing, CD4+ T cells and CD8+ T cells from peripheral blood were sorted into separate populations.

Here the chain combines TRBV7-6 and TRBJ2-2, with the identity of the D gene unclear. The sequences come from CD4+ or CD8+ T cells sorted from blood, collected in a trial of the OX40 agonist ivuxolimab. This TCR was sampled from an adult with an advanced solid tumor such as melanoma, head and neck, liver or kidney cancer. The DNA is TGTGCCAGCAGCCCTTACGCGCGGCAAGCGAACACCGGGGAGCTGTTTTTT. Its product reads: CASSPYARQANTGELFF. With all but the CDR3 taken from the reference TRBV7-6 and TRBJ2-2 genes, the full variable domain is: GAGVSQSPRYKVTKRGQDVALRCDPISGHVSLYWYRQALGQGPEFLTYFNYEAQQDKSGLPNDRFSAERPEGSISTLTIQRTEQRDSAMYRCASSPYARQANTGELFFGEGSRLTVL.